This TCR beta chain was identified in a study of shared clonotypes between healthy human individuals. Regarding this clone: A much larger clonotype is one base distant, so this may be a read error. The same CDR3 arises from other DNA sequences in this sample as well.

The table came from immunoSEQ multiplex PCR; TCRdb's copy has only in-frame clones and leaves some out. This table has about 490,000 clones, around 73% appearing once. Germline CDR1 reads WSHSY; CDR2 reads SAAADI. CDR3 length: 16 amino acids. Sequencing was done on a sample of PBMCs. The receptor was derived from a woman aged 40 to 50 in good health. Some clones in this sample may be carry-over from other donors' samples. The V call is TRBV10-2, the J call TRBJ2-3; 12 nucleotides line up with TRBD2. The CDR3 here is CASSDSGLAGTDTQYF. The CDR3 DNA follows: TGCGCCAGCAGCGACAGTGGACTAGCGGGGACAGATACGCAGTATTTC.